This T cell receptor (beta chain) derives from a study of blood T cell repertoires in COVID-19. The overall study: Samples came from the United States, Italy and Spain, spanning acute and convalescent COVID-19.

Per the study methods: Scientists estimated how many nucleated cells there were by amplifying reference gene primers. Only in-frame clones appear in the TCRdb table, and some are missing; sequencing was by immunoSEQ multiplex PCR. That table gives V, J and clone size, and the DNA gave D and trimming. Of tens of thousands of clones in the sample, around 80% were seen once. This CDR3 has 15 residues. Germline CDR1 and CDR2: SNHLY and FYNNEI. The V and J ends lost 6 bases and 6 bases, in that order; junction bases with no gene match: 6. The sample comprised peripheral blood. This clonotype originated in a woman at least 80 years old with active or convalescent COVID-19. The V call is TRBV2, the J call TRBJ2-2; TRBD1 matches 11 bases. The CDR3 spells CASRIGQGAAGELFF. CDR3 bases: TGTGCCAGCAGAATAGGACAGGGGGCTGCCGGGGAGCTGTTTTTT.